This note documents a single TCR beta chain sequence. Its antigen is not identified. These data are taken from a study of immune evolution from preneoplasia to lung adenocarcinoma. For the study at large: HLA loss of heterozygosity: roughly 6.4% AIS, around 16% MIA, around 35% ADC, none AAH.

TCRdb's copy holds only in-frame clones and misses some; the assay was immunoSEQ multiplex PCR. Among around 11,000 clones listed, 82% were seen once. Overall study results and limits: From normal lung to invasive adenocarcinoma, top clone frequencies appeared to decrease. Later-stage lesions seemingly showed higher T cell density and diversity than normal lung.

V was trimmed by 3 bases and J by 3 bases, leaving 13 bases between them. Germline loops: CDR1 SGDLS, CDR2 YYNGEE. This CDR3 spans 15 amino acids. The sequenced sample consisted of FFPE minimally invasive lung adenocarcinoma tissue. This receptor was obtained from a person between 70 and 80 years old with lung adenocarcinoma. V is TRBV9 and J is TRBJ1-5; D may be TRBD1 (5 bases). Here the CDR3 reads CASSEGTVTNQPQHF. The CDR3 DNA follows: TGTGCCAGCAGCGAGGGGACGGTAACCAATCAGCCCCAGCATTTT.